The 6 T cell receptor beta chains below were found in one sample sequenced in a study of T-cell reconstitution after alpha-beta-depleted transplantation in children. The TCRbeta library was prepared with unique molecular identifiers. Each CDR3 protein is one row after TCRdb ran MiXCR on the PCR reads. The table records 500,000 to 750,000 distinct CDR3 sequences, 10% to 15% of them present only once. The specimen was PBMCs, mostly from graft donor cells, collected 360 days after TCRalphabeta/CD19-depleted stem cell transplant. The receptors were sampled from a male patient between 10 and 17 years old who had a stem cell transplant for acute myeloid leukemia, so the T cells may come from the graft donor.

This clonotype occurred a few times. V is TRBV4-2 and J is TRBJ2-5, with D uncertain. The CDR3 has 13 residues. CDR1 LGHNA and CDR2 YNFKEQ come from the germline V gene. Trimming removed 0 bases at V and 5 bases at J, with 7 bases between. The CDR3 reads CASSQESLETQYF. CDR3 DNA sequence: TGTGCCAGCAGCCAAGAGAGTCTTGAGACCCAGTACTTC.

CDR3 DNA: TGTGCCAGCAGTTCGAATCCCGGGACTACCGTCCCCAGCGAGCAGTTCTTC. Its protein product is CASSSNPGTTVPSEQFF. This chain links TRBV6-5 with TRBJ2-1, with 7 positions matching TRBD2. From germline, CDR1 is MNHEY and CDR2 SVGAGI. J gave up 10 bases and V 4 bases, and 19 bases lay outside the gene matches. There are 17 residues in the CDR3.

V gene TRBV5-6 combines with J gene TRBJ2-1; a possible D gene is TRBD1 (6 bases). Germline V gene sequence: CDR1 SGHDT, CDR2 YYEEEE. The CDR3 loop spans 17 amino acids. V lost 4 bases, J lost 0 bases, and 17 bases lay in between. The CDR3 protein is CASSRTAGASSYNEQFF. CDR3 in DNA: TGTGCCAGCAGCCGGACTGCAGGGGCGAGCTCCTACAATGAGCAGTTCTTC.

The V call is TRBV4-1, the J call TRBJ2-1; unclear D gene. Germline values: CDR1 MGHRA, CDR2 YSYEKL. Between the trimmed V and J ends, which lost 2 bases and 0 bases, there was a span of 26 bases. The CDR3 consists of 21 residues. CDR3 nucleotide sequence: TGCGCCAGCAGCCAATCCCGGGTGACCGATCGAGACATAAGCTCCTACAATGAGCAGTTCTTC. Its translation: CASSQSRVTDRDISSYNEQFF.

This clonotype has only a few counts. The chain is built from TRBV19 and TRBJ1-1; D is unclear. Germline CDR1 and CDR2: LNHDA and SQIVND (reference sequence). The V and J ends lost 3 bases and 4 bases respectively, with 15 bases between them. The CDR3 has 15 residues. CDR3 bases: TGTGCCAGTAGTATTTCGGCCTTGATGAGCACTGAAGCTTTCTTT. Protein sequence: CASSISALMSTEAFF.

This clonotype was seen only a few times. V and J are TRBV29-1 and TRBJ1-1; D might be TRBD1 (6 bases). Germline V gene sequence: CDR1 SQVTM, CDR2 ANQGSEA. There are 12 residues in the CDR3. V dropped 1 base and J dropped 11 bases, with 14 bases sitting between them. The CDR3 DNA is TGCAGCGTTGAAGTGGGCAGGGGAGGTGCTTTCTTT. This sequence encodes CSVEVGRGGAFF.